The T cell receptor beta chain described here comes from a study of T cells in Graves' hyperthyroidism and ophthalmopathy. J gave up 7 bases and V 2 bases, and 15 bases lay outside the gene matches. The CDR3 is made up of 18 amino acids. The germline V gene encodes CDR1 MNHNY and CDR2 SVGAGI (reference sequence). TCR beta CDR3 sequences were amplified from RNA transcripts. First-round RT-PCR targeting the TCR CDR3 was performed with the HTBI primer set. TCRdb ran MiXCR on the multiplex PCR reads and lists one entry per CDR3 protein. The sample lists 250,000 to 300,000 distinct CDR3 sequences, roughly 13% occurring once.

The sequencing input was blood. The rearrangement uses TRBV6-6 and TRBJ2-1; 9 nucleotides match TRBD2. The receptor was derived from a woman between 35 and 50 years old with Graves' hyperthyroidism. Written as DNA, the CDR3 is TGTGCCAGCAGTTACGGTAGGGCTAGCGGGATGCAGAAAAATGAGCAGTTCTTC. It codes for CASSYGRASGMQKNEQFF.